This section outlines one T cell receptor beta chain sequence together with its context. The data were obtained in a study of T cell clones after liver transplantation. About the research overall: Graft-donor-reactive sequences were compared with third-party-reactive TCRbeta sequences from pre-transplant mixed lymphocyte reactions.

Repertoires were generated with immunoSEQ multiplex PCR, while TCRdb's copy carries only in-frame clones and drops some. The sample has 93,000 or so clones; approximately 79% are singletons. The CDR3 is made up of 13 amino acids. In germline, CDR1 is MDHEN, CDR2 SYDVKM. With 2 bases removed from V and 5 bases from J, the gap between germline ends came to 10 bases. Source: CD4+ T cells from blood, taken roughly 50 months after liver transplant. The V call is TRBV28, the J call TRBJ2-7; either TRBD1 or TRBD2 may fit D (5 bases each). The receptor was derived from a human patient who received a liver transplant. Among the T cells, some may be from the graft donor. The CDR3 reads CASSLGGRDEQYF. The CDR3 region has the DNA TGTGCCAGCAGTTTAGGGGGTCGGGACGAGCAGTACTTC.